Shown below are 30 T cell receptor beta chains from a single sample sequenced in a study of cytomegalovirus exposure and HLA in healthy donors. Researchers ran the PCR with 60 Vbeta and 13 Jbeta primers. Repertoires were generated with immunoSEQ multiplex PCR, while TCRdb's copy carries only in-frame clones and drops some. In the table there are some 76,000 clones, more than 80% of which are singletons. Sequencing was performed on PBMCs. The receptors were gathered from a woman younger than 45 in good health and CMV-seronegative.

The chain employs TRBV7-2 and TRBJ2-5, with 10 bases fitting TRBD2. Germline CDR1 reads SGHTA; CDR2 reads FQGNSA. CDR3 length: 17 residues. The V and J ends lost 1 base and 2 bases, in that order; junction bases with no gene match: 7. The CDR3 DNA sequence: TGTGCCAGCAGCTTAGGGTCTAGCGGGAGAGGGCAAGAGACCCAGTACTTC. Encoded protein: CASSLGSSGRGQETQYF.

The rearrangement links TRBV14 to TRBJ2-5; 8 bases agree with TRBD2. There are 16 residues in the CDR3. Unmatched junction bases numbered 10, after V lost 6 bases and J lost 1 base. Germline values: CDR1 SGHDN, CDR2 FVKESK. CDR3 in amino acids: CASSYLQRELQETQYF. CDR3 nucleotide sequence: TGTGCCAGCAGTTACCTTCAGCGGGAGCTCCAAGAGACCCAGTACTTC.

The chain has TRBV7-2 and TRBJ2-5, with a possible D match to TRBD2 (5 bases). The CDR3 runs to 14 residues. V dropped 6 bases and J dropped 1 base, with 12 bases sitting between them. Germline V gene data show CDR1 as SGHTA and CDR2 as FQGNSA. DNA for the CDR3: TGTGCCAGCAGTCGAGGGCAGACCCAAGAGACCCAGTACTTC. Translating gives CASSRGQTQETQYF.

V gene TRBV28 combines with J gene TRBJ1-1; D unclear. The V end lost 4 bases, the J end lost 2 bases, and 11 bases lay between the germline ends. CDR3 length: 14 residues. Germline V gives CDR1 MDHEN, CDR2 SYDVKM. The CDR3 sequence: CASSSGFPNTEAFF. The DNA of the CDR3 is TGTGCCAGCAGTTCGGGATTTCCTAACACTGAAGCTTTCTTT.

The sample holds a few counts of this clone. This chain uses TRBV7-2 with TRBJ1-5; 7 nucleotides agree with TRBD1. The CDR3 has 14 amino acids. Germline-derived CDR1 and CDR2 are SGHTA and FQGNSA. Losses at the gene ends were 6 bases for V and 7 bases for J; bases not matched to a gene: 9. CDR3 loop: CASSTQGSGQPQHF. The CDR3 DNA sequence: TGTGCCAGCAGTACACAGGGGTCAGGGCAGCCCCAGCATTTT.

This chain connects TRBV19 to TRBJ2-1, with D maybe TRBD2 (5 bases). The CDR3 runs 16 residues. V lost 6 bases to trimming and J lost 1 base, with 16 bases between them. CDR1 and CDR2 from the germline V gene are LNHDA and SQIVND (reference sequence). CDR3 nucleotide sequence: TGTGCCAGTAGACCCGTAGGACGAGGGTCCTACAATGAGCAGTTCTTC. Translation: CASRPVGRGSYNEQFF.

The chain is built from TRBV5-5 and TRBJ2-7, with D possibly TRBD1 on 5 matching bases. Germline assignment: CDR1 SGHKS and CDR2 YYEKEE (reference sequence). The CDR3 spans 14 residues. The V and J ends lost 3 bases and 4 bases respectively, with 14 bases between them. The CDR3 protein is CASSSTTEKYEQYF. The CDR3 DNA reads TGTGCCAGCAGCTCCACGACAGAAAAATACGAGCAGTACTTC.

The chain carries TRBV5-1 and TRBJ1-1; 9 bases fit TRBD1. The CDR3 extends over 15 amino acids. V lost 3 bases to trimming and J lost 0 bases; unmatched junction nucleotides: 3. Germline loops: CDR1 SGHRS, CDR2 YFSETQ. DNA for the CDR3: TGCGCCAGCAGCTCGGGACAGGGAGTGAACACTGAAGCTTTCTTT. It codes for CASSSGQGVNTEAFF.

The chain combines TRBV18 with TRBJ1-1; D gene ambiguous. V lost 0 bases, J lost 11 bases, and 13 bases lay in between. Germline CDR1 KGHSH, CDR2 LQKENI. The CDR3 consists of 13 residues. CDR3 protein: CASSPPSELSAFF. In nucleotides, the CDR3 is TGTGCCAGCTCACCACCGTCTGAGTTGAGCGCTTTCTTT.

Details on this clone: Other DNA sequences of this sample code for an identical CDR3. The chain combines TRBV19 with TRBJ2-7; D possibly corresponds to TRBD1 (7 bases). CDR1 and CDR2 from the germline V gene are LNHDA and SQIVND (reference sequence). CDR3 length: 13 amino acids. The CDR3 loop is CASNPRDSFRGEV. The CDR3 DNA reads as TGTGCCAGTAATCCCCGGGACAGCTTTAGGGGGGAGGTC.

This chain joins TRBV6-1 and TRBJ1-4; D gene uncertain. The CDR3 has 12 amino acids. Germline V CDR1 and CDR2: MNHNS, SASEGT. The V gene lost 4 bases and the J gene lost 17 bases, with 17 bases spanning the gap. CDR3 sequence: CASSVTTRDIFF. CDR3 sequence (DNA): TGTGCCAGCAGTGTGACAACTCGCGACATATTTTTT.

This clone was detected only once. The V call is TRBV12-5, the J call TRBJ1-4, with TRBD1 as a possible D gene (6 bases). Germline V gene sequence: CDR1 LGHNT, CDR2 FRNRAP. V lost 1 base and J 5 bases, leaving 14 bases between the germline ends. CDR3 size: 16 residues. The CDR3 bases are TGTGCTAGTGGTTTGGACAGGGTTTGGGAGAATGAAAAACTGTTTTTT. Protein sequence: CASGLDRVWENEKLFF.

This clone has just one count. This chain links TRBV2 with TRBJ2-3; D is possibly TRBD2 (5 bases). The CDR3 loop spans 12 amino acids. CDR1 and CDR2 (germline): SNHLY, FYNNEI. Trimming took off 6 bases at V and 4 bases at J, with 8 bases between the two ends. In DNA, the CDR3 is TGTGCCAGCAGGGACTCGGCAGATACGCAGTATTTT. Protein: CASRDSADTQYF. The whole variable domain, filled in from reference TRBV2 and TRBJ2-3, reads EPEVTQTPSHQVTQMGQEVILRCVPISNHLYFYWYRQILGQKVEFLVSFYNNEISEKSEIFDDQFSVERPDGSNFTLKIRSTKLEDSAMYFCASRDSADTQYFGPGTRLTVL.

The chain employs TRBV28 and TRBJ1-1; D gene unclear. This CDR3 spans 14 amino acids. Trimming took off 6 bases at V and 3 bases at J, with 14 bases between the two ends. Germline CDR1 reads MDHEN; CDR2 reads SYDVKM. CDR3 DNA sequence: TGTGCCAGCAGGAACAGCTACGAGTACACTGAAGCTTTCTTT. Protein: CASRNSYEYTEAFF.

The chain combines TRBV7-8 with TRBJ1-2, with TRBD1 matching over 7 bases. This CDR3 spans 12 amino acids. V dropped 5 bases and J dropped 8; count of bases not matched to a gene: 5. CDR1 is SGHVS and CDR2 is FQNEAQ in the germline V gene. The DNA of the CDR3 is TGTGCCAGCAGCGCGACAGGGAAGGGCTACACCTTC. Translating gives CASSATGKGYTF.

This clone has more than one count but fewer than ten. The V and J genes are TRBV4-1 and TRBJ1-1, with D perhaps TRBD1 (5 bases). The CDR3 totals 16 residues. The germline V and J ends were trimmed by 0 bases and 5 bases, with 16 bases remaining between them. From germline, CDR1 is MGHRA and CDR2 YSYEKL. CDR3 region: CASSQDLEGRRTEAFF. The CDR3 bases are TGCGCCAGCAGCCAAGATTTGGAGGGACGGAGAACTGAAGCTTTCTTT.

The chain has TRBV28 and TRBJ2-2; D may be TRBD2 (6 bases). Trimming left V 10 bases short and J 5 bases short, with 14 bases between. Germline lookup yields CDR1 MDHEN and CDR2 SYDVKM. This CDR3 region has 13 residues. This CDR3 reads CATKVGGTGELFF. The DNA of the CDR3 is TGTGCCACCAAAGTCGGGGGTACCGGGGAGCTGTTTTTT.

The V call is TRBV14, the J call TRBJ2-6; TRBD1 matches at 12 bases. The CDR3 runs to 19 residues. CDR1 SGHDN and CDR2 FVKESK come from the germline V gene. J was trimmed by 4 bases and V by 4 bases; bases with no gene match: 11. The chain's CDR3 is CASSLRDRGLRAGANVLTF. The CDR3 nucleotides read TGTGCCAGCAGCCTCCGGGACAGGGGGCTAAGGGCAGGGGCCAACGTCCTGACTTTC.

The V gene is TRBV5-1, the J gene TRBJ2-1; possibly TRBD2 for D (5 bases). CDR1 is SGHRS and CDR2 is YFSETQ in the germline V gene. Trimming took 4 bases from V and 4 from J, leaving 12 bases between them. This CDR3 is built from 14 residues. In nucleotides, the CDR3 is TGCGCCAGCAGCCAGTCTAGCAATTACAATGAGCAGTTCTTC. It encodes CASSQSSNYNEQFF.

This clone was observed a single time. The chain uses TRBV5-6 and TRBJ1-5; 9 nucleotides agree with TRBD1. J lost 3 bases, V lost 4 bases, and 8 bases had no gene match. CDR3 length: 16 residues. Germline-derived CDR1 and CDR2 are SGHDT and YYEEEE. The chain's CDR3 is CASSPGTGRPNQPQHF. DNA for the CDR3: TGTGCCAGCAGCCCCGGGACAGGGAGACCCAATCAGCCCCAGCATTTT.

This rearrangement joins TRBV5-8 to TRBJ1-5, with a weak D call TRBD1 (5 bases). Trimming shortened V by 0 bases and J by 0 bases, and 7 bases separated the two germline ends. There are 15 residues in the CDR3. The V gene's germline CDR1 is SGHTS and CDR2 YDEGEE. The CDR3 bases are TGTGCCAGCAGCTTGGGACAGAGTAGCAATCAGCCCCAGCATTTT. Encoded protein: CASSLGQSSNQPQHF.

The chain is built from TRBV6-7 and TRBJ2-7, with 10 bases aligning to TRBD1. TRBV6-7 is an open reading frame whose function is uncertain. J was trimmed by 6 bases and V by 2 bases; bases with no gene match: 16. The CDR3 is 18 residues long. CDR3 region: CASSYPKGQGKCPCEQYF. CDR3 in DNA: TGTGCCAGCAGTTACCCGAAGGGACAGGGGAAATGTCCCTGCGAGCAGTACTTC.

V and J are TRBV9 and TRBJ2-1; weak D call: TRBD1 (6 bases). Germline values: CDR1 SGDLS, CDR2 YYNGEE. Trimming removed 3 bases at V and 12 bases at J, with 16 bases between. The CDR3 spans 13 residues. The CDR3 here is CASSARQEVGQFF. CDR3 nucleotides: TGTGCCAGCAGCGCTCGACAGGAGGTCGGGCAGTTCTTC.

The J gene is TRBJ1-6, the V gene TRBV9; 7 bases align to TRBD1. Trimming removed 0 bases from V and 7 bases from J; junction bases left unmatched: 1. CDR3 length equals 14 residues. Germline V lookup: CDR1 SGDLS, CDR2 YYNGEE. This CDR3 is CASSVAGQNSPLHF. The CDR3 DNA sequence: TGTGCCAGCAGCGTAGCGGGACAGAATTCACCCCTCCACTTT.

CDR3 DNA: TGTGCCAGCAGTGAACGGGGACTAGCGGGAGTCACCGGGGAGCTGTTTTTT. Translating gives CASSERGLAGVTGELFF. The chain couples TRBV6-1 to TRBJ2-2; 14 bases match TRBD2. The CDR3 has 17 amino acids. Trimming removed 2 bases from V and 4 bases from J; junction bases left unmatched: 3. In germline, CDR1 is MNHNS, CDR2 SASEGT.

The gene calls are TRBV9 and TRBJ2-2, with D possibly being TRBD1 (6 bases). The CDR3 totals 13 residues. CDR1 is SGDLS and CDR2 is YYNGEE in the germline V gene. V lost 3 bases, J lost 5 bases, and 8 bases lay in between. The DNA for the CDR3 is TGTGCCAGCAGCGCCCAGGGGACCGGGGAGCTGTTTTTT. This sequence encodes CASSAQGTGELFF.

The genes are TRBV18 and TRBJ1-4; D is unclear. In germline, CDR1 is KGHSH, CDR2 LQKENI. The CDR3 consists of 14 residues. V lost 6 bases to trimming and J lost 8 bases, with 16 bases between them. For the CDR3, the DNA is TGTGCCAGCTCCCCGGGGTTGGGAACGGAAAAACTGTTTTTT. Encoded protein: CASSPGLGTEKLFF. Complete variable domain (other parts from reference TRBV18 and TRBJ1-4): NAGVMQNPRHLVRRRGQEARLRCSPMKGHSHVYWYRQLPEEGLKFMVYLQKENIIDESGMPKERFSAEFPKEGPSILRIQQVVRGDSAAYFCASSPGLGTEKLFFGSGTQLSVL.

V and J are TRBV9 and TRBJ2-3, with D perhaps matching TRBD2 (7 bases). V lost 3 bases, J lost 7 bases, and 12 bases lay in between. CDR1 is SGDLS and CDR2 is YYNGEE in the germline V gene. The CDR3 contains 13 residues. CDR3 in DNA: TGTGCCAGCAGCGGCGGGGGCTTAAATACGCAGTATTTT. This sequence encodes CASSGGGLNTQYF. Together with reference TRBV9 and TRBJ2-3, the CDR3 gives the full variable domain: DSGVTQTPKHLITATGQRVTLRCSPRSGDLSVYWYQQSLDQGLQFLIQYYNGEERAKGNILERFSAQQFPDLHSELNLSSLELGDSALYFCASSGGGLNTQYFGPGTRLTVL.

V and J are TRBV27 and TRBJ2-7; 7 nucleotides match TRBD1. Trimming took 3 bases from V and 4 from J; bases not matched to a gene: 12. From germline, CDR1 is MNHEY and CDR2 SMNVEV (reference sequence). The CDR3 extends over 16 amino acids. As DNA, the CDR3 is TGTGCCAGCAGTTTTTTAGTCAACAGGGGAAAATACGAGCAGTACTTC. Amino acid sequence: CASSFLVNRGKYEQYF.

The sample holds one count of this clone. The V call is TRBV19, the J call TRBJ2-3, with 8 bases identical to TRBD2. Germline assignment: CDR1 LNHDA and CDR2 SQIVND (reference sequence). Losses at the gene ends were 7 bases for V and 1 base for J; bases not matched to a gene: 4. The CDR3 spans 14 residues. Here the CDR3 reads CASKSTSGTDTQYF. The CDR3 region has the DNA TGTGCCAGTAAGTCGACTAGCGGCACAGATACGCAGTATTTT.